Presented here are 25 T cell receptor beta chains from one specimen sequenced in a study of T cells after yellow fever vaccination. TCRdb analysed the 5' RACE reads with MiXCR anew, one entry per CDR3 protein. The sample shows roughly 340,000 distinct CDR3 sequences, more than 8.5% of them seen only once. This material consisted of PBMCs, taken on the day of the first yellow fever vaccination. The receptor source for this set is a man aged 18 to 29 who received the YFV17D yellow fever vaccine.

The rearrangement links TRBV9 to TRBJ2-4; D might be TRBD2 (6 bases). Germline CDR1 and CDR2: SGDLS and YYNGEE. CDR3 length: 14 amino acids. V was clipped by 2 bases and J by 3 bases, with 9 bases between them. The CDR3 is CASSVGEDKNIQYF. The CDR3 DNA sequence: TGTGCCAGCAGCGTCGGGGAGGACAAAAACATTCAGTACTTC.

CDR3 loop: CASGWRASSYNEQFF. Here the CDR3 DNA reads TGTGCCAGCGGGTGGCGGGCGAGCTCCTACAATGAGCAGTTCTTC. The rearrangement uses TRBV3-1 and TRBJ2-1, with D maybe TRBD2 (5 bases). Germline CDR1 LGHDT, CDR2 YNNKEL (reference sequence). The CDR3 sequence is 15 residues long. The V end lost 8 bases, the J end lost 0 bases, and 14 bases lay between the germline ends.

The chain combines TRBV12-3 or TRBV12-4 with TRBJ1-5; D unclear. The CDR3 length is 12 residues. V was cut by 2 bases and J by 6 bases, with 5 bases left in between. The DNA for the CDR3 is TGTGCCAGCAGTTTAATGAGTCAGCCCCAGCATTTT. It specifies CASSLMSQPQHF.

At least ten counts were recorded for this clonotype. This chain connects TRBV5-1 to TRBJ1-4; D may be TRBD1 (6 bases). Trimming cost V 2 bases and J 5 bases, with 13 bases left between them. Germline-derived CDR1 and CDR2 are SGHRS and YFSETQ. The CDR3 runs to 15 residues. The CDR3 loop reads CASSFSWTVNEKLFF. The CDR3 coding sequence is TGCGCCAGCAGCTTTTCCTGGACAGTGAATGAAAAACTGTTTTTT.

V usage is TRBV5-1 and J usage is TRBJ2-5, with 13 nucleotides matching TRBD2. The CDR3 runs 15 residues. V shed 5 bases, J shed 3 bases, and the junction held 4 bases outside the gene matches. In germline, CDR1 is SGHRS, CDR2 YFSETQ. CDR3 coding DNA: TGCGCCAGCAGACCGGGGACTAGCGGGGAAGAGACCCAGTACTTC. Its translation: CASRPGTSGEETQYF.

This clonotype was counted many times. This chain joins TRBV4-3 and TRBJ2-7; 10 nucleotides match TRBD1. J was trimmed by 6 bases and V by 1 base; bases with no gene match: 6. The CDR3 runs 15 residues. CDR1 and CDR2 (germline): LGHNA, YSLEER. The CDR3 sequence: CASSQARTGGLEQYF. The DNA for the CDR3 is TGCGCCAGCAGCCAAGCCCGGACAGGGGGTCTCGAGCAGTACTTC.

This clonotype occurred a few times. V and J are TRBV7-2 and TRBJ2-1; 9 bases match TRBD2. Germline values: CDR1 SGHTA, CDR2 FQGNSA. The CDR3 spans 17 residues. The V and J ends lost 5 bases and 0 bases, in that order; junction bases with no gene match: 8. The CDR3 reads CASSLPLAGNSYNEQFF. In nucleotides, the CDR3 is TGTGCCAGCAGCCTCCCTCTAGCGGGGAACTCCTACAATGAGCAGTTCTTC.

The V and J genes are TRBV6-1 and TRBJ1-1; possibly TRBD1 for D (6 bases). The CDR3 has 16 amino acids. In germline, CDR1 is MNHNS, CDR2 SASEGT. The ends were cut back, 5 bases at V and 3 bases at J, with 19 bases in the middle. The CDR3 sequence is CASSSPRGQGDTEAFF. CDR3 coding DNA: TGTGCCAGCAGTAGTCCCCGGGGGCAAGGGGACACTGAAGCTTTCTTT.

This chain connects TRBV6-2 or TRBV6-3 to TRBJ2-3; TRBD2 matches at 9 bases. Trimming cost V 2 bases and J 4 bases; bases outside gene matches: 1. The germline gives CDR1 MNHEY, CDR2 SVGEGT. The CDR3 has 14 residues. CDR3 coding DNA: TGTGCCAGCAGTTACGGCGGGGGGGCAGATACGCAGTATTTT. This gives the protein CASSYGGGADTQYF.

This clonotype has more than one count but fewer than ten. The chain combines TRBV12-3 or TRBV12-4 with TRBJ2-5; tentatively, D is TRBD1 (5 bases). The CDR3 length is 13 residues. Deletions cut 7 bases from V and 5 bases from J, with 14 bases between. CDR3 residues: CASKGAGLETQYF. CDR3 in DNA: TGTGCCAGCAAGGGTGCAGGGTTGGAGACCCAGTACTTC.

This clonotype has a handful of counts. This rearrangement joins TRBV5-1 to TRBJ2-7; 9 bases line up with TRBD1. The CDR3 contains 14 residues. The germline gives CDR1 SGHRS, CDR2 YFSETQ. V lost 4 bases and J lost 4; bases outside the gene matches: 6. DNA of the CDR3: TGCGCCAGCAGCAGGACAGGGGTGGTATACGAGCAGTACTTC. Its protein product is CASSRTGVVYEQYF.

The chain recombines TRBV3-1 with TRBJ1-1; TRBD1 matches 7 bases. With V trimmed by 3 bases and J by 4 bases, 8 bases remained unmatched. The CDR3 is 15 residues long. The V gene's germline CDR1 is LGHDT and CDR2 YNNKEL (reference sequence). CDR3 coding DNA: TGTGCCAGCAGCCACGGAACCCGGGACAGCACTGAAGCTTTCTTT. This gives the protein CASSHGTRDSTEAFF.

The chain uses TRBV10-3 and TRBJ1-1, with D unresolved. Germline loops: CDR1 ENHRY, CDR2 SYGVKD. Trimming took 0 bases from V and 3 from J, leaving 11 bases between them. This CDR3 region has 15 residues. In nucleotides, the CDR3 is TGTGCCATCAGTGAGTCGCCAACGGGAGACACTGAAGCTTTCTTT. It is translated as CAISESPTGDTEAFF.

The chain uses TRBV5-1 and TRBJ1-1; 7 bases map to TRBD1. This CDR3 is built from 15 residues. V trimming: 2 bases; J trimming: 4 bases; junction bases outside the gene matches: 8. Germline V gene data show CDR1 as SGHRS and CDR2 as YFSETQ. The CDR3 bases are TGCGCCAGCAGCTTTAATGGACAGGAGGGCACTGAAGCTTTCTTT. It codes for CASSFNGQEGTEAFF. Full variable domain (outside the CDR3, taken from reference TRBV5-1 and TRBJ1-1): KAGVTQTPRYLIKTRGQQVTLSCSPISGHRSVSWYQQTPGQGLQFLFEYFSETQRNKGNFPGRFSGRQFSNSRSEMNVSTLELGDSALYLCASSFNGQEGTEAFFGQGTRLTVV.

This clonotype has just a few counts. The chain is built from TRBV5-1 and TRBJ2-7, with 7 bases matching TRBD2. V shed 3 bases, J shed 0 bases, and the junction held 3 bases outside the gene matches. CDR1 is SGHRS and CDR2 is YFSETQ in the germline V gene. The CDR3 is 14 amino acids. CDR3 region: CASSSRGSSYEQYF. CDR3 in DNA: TGCGCCAGCAGCTCGCGGGGGAGCTCCTACGAGCAGTACTTC.

There are a few counts of this clonotype. The gene calls are TRBV5-6 and TRBJ2-3; 9 bases map to TRBD1. The CDR3 covers 16 residues. The germline gives CDR1 SGHDT, CDR2 YYEEEE. The trim removed 4 bases at V and 6 bases at J, leaving 12 bases unmatched. CDR3 protein: CASSPLGQGTDDTQYF. CDR3 DNA sequence: TGTGCCAGCAGCCCCCTCGGACAGGGGACAGACGATACGCAGTATTTT.

The rearrangement uses TRBV3-1 and TRBJ1-2; 7 bases fit TRBD1. Germline V CDR1 and CDR2: LGHDT, YNNKEL (reference sequence). The CDR3 runs to 14 residues. Losses at the gene ends were 6 bases for V and 5 bases for J; bases not matched to a gene: 9. CDR3 sequence: CASRPGTATYGYTF. The CDR3, as DNA: TGTGCCAGCAGGCCCGGGACAGCTACGTATGGCTACACCTTC. Complete variable domain (other parts from reference TRBV3-1 and TRBJ1-2): DTAVSQTPKYLVTQMGNDKSIKCEQNLGHDTMYWYKQDSKKFLKIMFSYNNKELIINETVPNRFSPKSPDKAHLNLHINSLELGDSAVYFCASRPGTATYGYTFGSGTRLTVV.

This clonotype has only a few counts. The rearrangement uses TRBV7-2 and TRBJ2-3; 10 bases align to TRBD2. The CDR3 covers 15 residues. Germline values: CDR1 SGHTA, CDR2 FQGNSA. After removal of 3 bases from V and 3 bases from J, the junction contained 3 bases not matched to a gene. CDR3 region: CASSFGSGGTDTQYF. CDR3 bases: TGTGCCAGCAGCTTCGGTAGCGGGGGGACAGATACGCAGTATTTT.

This chain's CDR3 is CASSLELTSAKNIQYF. The CDR3 nucleotides are TGTGCCAGCAGCTTGGAGCTCACCTCAGCCAAAAACATTCAGTACTTC. V gene TRBV5-5 combines with J gene TRBJ2-4; D gene unclear. CDR3 length: 16 residues. Trimming took off 0 bases at V and 0 bases at J, with 10 bases between the two ends. Looked up from germline, CDR1 is SGHKS and CDR2 is YYEKEE (reference sequence).

CDR3 loop: CASSPRQADSNSPLHF. Written as DNA, the CDR3 is TGTGCCAGCTCACCTCGGCAGGCCGATAGTAATTCACCCCTCCACTTT. This rearrangement joins TRBV18 to TRBJ1-6; D not resolved. Germline-derived CDR1 and CDR2 are KGHSH and LQKENI. The CDR3 is 16 residues long. The V and J ends lost 3 bases and 6 bases respectively, with 15 bases between them.

This clonotype was found many times. The V and J genes are TRBV27 and TRBJ2-2, with D unclear. This CDR3 is built from 11 residues. Germline CDR1 is MNHEY and CDR2 is SMNVEV (reference sequence). V was shortened by 8 bases and J by 6 bases, with 7 bases between the two germline ends. The CDR3 reads CASAEAGELFF. The CDR3 coding sequence is TGTGCCAGCGCCGAAGCCGGGGAGCTGTTTTTT.

This clonotype was counted only a few times. The genes are TRBV7-9 and TRBJ1-1; TRBD1 is a possible D gene (6 bases). The CDR3 is made up of 13 amino acids. V was cut by 8 bases and J by 4 bases, with 14 bases left in between. From germline, CDR1 is SEHNR and CDR2 FQNEAQ (reference sequence). CDR3 in DNA: TGTGCCAGCTTTGGGGGGCTAGGCACTGAAGCTTTCTTT. Its protein product is CASFGGLGTEAFF.

There are a few counts of this clonotype. The CDR3 here is CASSQDKTSGGESEQFF. The CDR3 DNA follows: TGCGCCAGCAGCCAAGATAAGACTAGCGGGGGAGAGAGTGAGCAGTTCTTC. This chain links TRBV4-1 with TRBJ2-1; 12 bases map to TRBD2. The CDR3 is made up of 17 amino acids. J was trimmed by 9 bases and V by 0 bases; bases with no gene match: 9. Per germline, CDR1 MGHRA and CDR2 YSYEKL.

This clonotype was detected ten times or more. Relative to the germline gene, one junction end is altered; a read error may explain this. The CDR3 sequence is CASSLAGAQAFF. CDR3 nucleotide sequence: TGTGCCAGCAGCCTAGCGGGCGCACAAGCTTTCTTT. The gene calls are TRBV7-9 and TRBJ1-1; no clear D. Germline V lookup: CDR1 SEHNR, CDR2 FQNEAQ (reference sequence). The CDR3 is made up of 12 amino acids.

The V call is TRBV4-1, the J call TRBJ2-1; 12 bases are shared with TRBD1. Germline values: CDR1 MGHRA, CDR2 YSYEKL. The CDR3 spans 16 residues. After removal of 4 bases from V and 10 bases from J, the junction contained 11 bases not matched to a gene. The CDR3 region has the DNA TGCGCCAGCAGCCGAACCGCTGGGACAGGGGGCGGGGAGCAGTTCTTC. Translated: CASSRTAGTGGGEQFF.